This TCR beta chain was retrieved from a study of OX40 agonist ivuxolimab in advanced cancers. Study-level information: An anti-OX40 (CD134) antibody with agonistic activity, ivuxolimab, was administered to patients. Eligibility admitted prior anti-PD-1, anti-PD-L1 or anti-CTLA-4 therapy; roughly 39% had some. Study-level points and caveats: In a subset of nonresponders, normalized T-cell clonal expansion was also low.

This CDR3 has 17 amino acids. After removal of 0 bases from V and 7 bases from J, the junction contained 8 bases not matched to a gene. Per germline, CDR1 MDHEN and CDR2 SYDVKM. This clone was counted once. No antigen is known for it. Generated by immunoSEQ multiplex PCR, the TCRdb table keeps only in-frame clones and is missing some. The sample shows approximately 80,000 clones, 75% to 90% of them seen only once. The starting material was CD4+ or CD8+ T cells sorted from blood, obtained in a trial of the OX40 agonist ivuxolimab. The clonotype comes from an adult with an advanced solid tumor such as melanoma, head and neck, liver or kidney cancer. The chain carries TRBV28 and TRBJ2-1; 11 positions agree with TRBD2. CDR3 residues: CASSLWGSGRVRNEQFF. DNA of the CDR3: TGTGCCAGCAGTTTATGGGGTAGCGGGAGGGTTCGTAATGAGCAGTTCTTC.